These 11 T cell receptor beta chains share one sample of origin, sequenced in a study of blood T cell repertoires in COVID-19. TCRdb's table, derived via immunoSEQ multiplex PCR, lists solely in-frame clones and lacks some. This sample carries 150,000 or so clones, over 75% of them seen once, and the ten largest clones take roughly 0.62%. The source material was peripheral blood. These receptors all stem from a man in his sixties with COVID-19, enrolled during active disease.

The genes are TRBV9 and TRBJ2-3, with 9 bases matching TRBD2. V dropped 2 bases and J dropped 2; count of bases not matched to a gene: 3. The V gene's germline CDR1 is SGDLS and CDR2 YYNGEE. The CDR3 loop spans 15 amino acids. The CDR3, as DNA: TGTGCCAGCAGCGTCATAGCGGGGGACACAGATACGCAGTATTTT. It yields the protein CASSVIAGDTDTQYF.

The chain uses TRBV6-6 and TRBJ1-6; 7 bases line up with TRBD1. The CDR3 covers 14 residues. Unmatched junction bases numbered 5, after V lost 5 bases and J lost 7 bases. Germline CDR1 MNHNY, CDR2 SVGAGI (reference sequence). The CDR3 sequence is CASSDGTANSPLHF. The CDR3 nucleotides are TGTGCCAGCAGTGACGGGACAGCCAATTCACCCCTCCACTTT.

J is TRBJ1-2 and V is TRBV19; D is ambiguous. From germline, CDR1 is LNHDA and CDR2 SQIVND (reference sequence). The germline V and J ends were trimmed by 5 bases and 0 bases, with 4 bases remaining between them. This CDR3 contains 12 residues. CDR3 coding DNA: TGTGCCAGTAGTTTCACTAACTATGGCTACACCTTC. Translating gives CASSFTNYGYTF.

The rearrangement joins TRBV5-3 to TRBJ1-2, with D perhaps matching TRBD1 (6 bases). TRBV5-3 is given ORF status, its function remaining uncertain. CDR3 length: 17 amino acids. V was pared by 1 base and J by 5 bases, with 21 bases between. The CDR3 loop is CARSLPSQGPYAYGYTF. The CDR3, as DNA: TGTGCCAGAAGCTTGCCCTCCCAGGGGCCCTACGCATATGGCTACACCTTC.

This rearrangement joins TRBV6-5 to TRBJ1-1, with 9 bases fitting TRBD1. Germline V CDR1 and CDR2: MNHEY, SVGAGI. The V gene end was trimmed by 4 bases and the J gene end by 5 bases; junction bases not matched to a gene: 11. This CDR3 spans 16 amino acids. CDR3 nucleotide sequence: TGTGCCAGCAGTTCCACTGGTTGGGACAGGGCTACTGAAGCTTTCTTT. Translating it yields CASSSTGWDRATEAFF.

CDR3 sequence reads: CASSSRRDSYEQYF. CDR3 bases: TGTGCCAGCAGCTCCAGACGGGACTCCTACGAGCAGTACTTC. This rearrangement joins TRBV11-1 to TRBJ2-7, with a weak D call TRBD2 (5 bases). The length of the CDR3 is 14 residues. In germline, CDR1 is SGHAT, CDR2 FQDESV (reference sequence). Trimming shortened V by 4 bases and J by 0 bases, and 10 bases separated the two germline ends.

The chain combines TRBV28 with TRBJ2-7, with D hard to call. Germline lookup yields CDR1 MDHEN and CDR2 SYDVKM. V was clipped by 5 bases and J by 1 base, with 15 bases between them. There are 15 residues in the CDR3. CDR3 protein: CASSRNAPSSYEQYF. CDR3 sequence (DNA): TGTGCCAGCAGTAGGAACGCCCCTAGTTCCTACGAGCAGTACTTC.

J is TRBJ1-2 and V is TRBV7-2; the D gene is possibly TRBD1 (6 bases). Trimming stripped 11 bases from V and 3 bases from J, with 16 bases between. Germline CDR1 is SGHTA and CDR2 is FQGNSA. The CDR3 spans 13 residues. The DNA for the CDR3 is TGTGCCGGGGGGGCCTACAAGGACTATGGCTACACCTTC. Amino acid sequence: CAGGAYKDYGYTF. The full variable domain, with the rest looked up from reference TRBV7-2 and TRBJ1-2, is GAGVSQSPSNKVTEKGKDVELRCDPISGHTALYWYRQSLGQGLEFLIYFQGNSAPDKSGLPSDRFSAERTGGSVSTLTIQRTQQEDSAVYLCAGGAYKDYGYTFGSGTRLTVV.

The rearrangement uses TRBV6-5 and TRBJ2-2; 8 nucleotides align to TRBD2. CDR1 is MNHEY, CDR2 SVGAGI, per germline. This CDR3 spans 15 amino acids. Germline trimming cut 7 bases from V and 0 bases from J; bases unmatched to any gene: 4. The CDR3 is CASIGREANTGELFF. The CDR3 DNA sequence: TGTGCCAGCATCGGGCGGGAGGCGAACACCGGGGAGCTGTTTTTT.

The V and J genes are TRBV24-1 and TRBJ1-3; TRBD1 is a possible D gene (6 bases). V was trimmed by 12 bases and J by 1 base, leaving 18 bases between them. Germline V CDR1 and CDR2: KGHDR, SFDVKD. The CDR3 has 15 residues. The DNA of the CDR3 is TGTGCCCCTGTACGGGGGGCTCCTTCTGGAAACACCATATATTTT. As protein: CAPVRGAPSGNTIYF.

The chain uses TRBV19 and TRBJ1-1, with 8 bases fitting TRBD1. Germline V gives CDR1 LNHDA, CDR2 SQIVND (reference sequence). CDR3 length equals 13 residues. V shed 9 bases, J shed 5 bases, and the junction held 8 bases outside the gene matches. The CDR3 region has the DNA TGTGCCAGCCATCAGGGGGCCATAACTGAAGCTTTCTTT. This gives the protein CASHQGAITEAFF. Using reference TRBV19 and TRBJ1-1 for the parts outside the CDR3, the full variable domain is DGGITQSPKYLFRKEGQNVTLSCEQNLNHDAMYWYRQDPGQGLRLIYYSQIVNDFQKGDIAEGYSVSREKKESFPLTVTSAQKNPTAFYLCASHQGAITEAFFGQGTRLTVV.